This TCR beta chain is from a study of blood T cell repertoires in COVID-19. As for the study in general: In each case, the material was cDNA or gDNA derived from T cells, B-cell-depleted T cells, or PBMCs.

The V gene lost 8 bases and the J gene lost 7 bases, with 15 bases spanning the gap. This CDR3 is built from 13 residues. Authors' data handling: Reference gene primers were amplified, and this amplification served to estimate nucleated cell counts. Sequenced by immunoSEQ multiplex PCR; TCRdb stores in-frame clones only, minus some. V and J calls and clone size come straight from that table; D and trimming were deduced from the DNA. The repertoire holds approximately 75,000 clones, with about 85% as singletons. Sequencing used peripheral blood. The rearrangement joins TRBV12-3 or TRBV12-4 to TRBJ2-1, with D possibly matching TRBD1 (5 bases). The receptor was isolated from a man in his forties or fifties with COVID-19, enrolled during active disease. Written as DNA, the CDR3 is TGTGCCAGCCGGACCTCAGGGCGTAATGAGCAGTTCTTC. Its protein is CASRTSGRNEQFF.